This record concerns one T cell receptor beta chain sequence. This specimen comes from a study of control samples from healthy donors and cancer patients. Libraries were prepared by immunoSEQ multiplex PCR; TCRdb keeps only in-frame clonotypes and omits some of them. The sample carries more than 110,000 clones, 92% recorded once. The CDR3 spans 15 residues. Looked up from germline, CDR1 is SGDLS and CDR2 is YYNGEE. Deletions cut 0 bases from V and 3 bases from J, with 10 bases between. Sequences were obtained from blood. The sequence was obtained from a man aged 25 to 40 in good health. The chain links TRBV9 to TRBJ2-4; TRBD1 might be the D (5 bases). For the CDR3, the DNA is TGTGCCAGCAGCGTAGCTTCAGGGATCAAAAACATTCAGTACTTC. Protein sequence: CASSVASGIKNIQYF.